The source of this T cell receptor (beta chain) is a study of CD8+CD57+ T cells in acquired aplastic anemia. Overall study context: On average, sorted CD4+ and CD8+ cells gave about 3.1 ug of DNA. Study-wide points: In CD8+ cells, Simpson's diversity showed no significant difference between patients and controls. Roughly 30 was the count of CD8+ CDR3 sequences that patients shared with controls.

Concerning this clonotype: Its antigen is currently unknown. One end of the junction is discordant with germline, which a read error may explain.

Germline CDR1 WNHNN, CDR2 SYGVQD (reference sequence). The CDR3 spans 15 residues. Genomic DNA acted as the template from which TCR beta VDJ combination and CDR3 sequence profiling were carried out. From the reads, TCRdb called clonotypes with MiXCR, one entry per CDR3 protein. The table records 150,000 to 200,000 distinct CDR3 sequences, roughly 64% of them present only once. The sequence was collected from a human donor with severe aplastic anemia or a healthy control (not recorded which). The chain is built from TRBV10-1 and TRBJ2-7, with 9 positions matching TRBD1. Material: sorted CD4+, CD8+, or CD8+CD57+ T cells (not recorded which) from PBMCs. The CDR3 loop reads CASSHLGDRVYEQYF. The CDR3 nucleotides read TGTGCCAGCAGCCACTTGGGGGACAGGGTCTACGAGCAGTACTTC.